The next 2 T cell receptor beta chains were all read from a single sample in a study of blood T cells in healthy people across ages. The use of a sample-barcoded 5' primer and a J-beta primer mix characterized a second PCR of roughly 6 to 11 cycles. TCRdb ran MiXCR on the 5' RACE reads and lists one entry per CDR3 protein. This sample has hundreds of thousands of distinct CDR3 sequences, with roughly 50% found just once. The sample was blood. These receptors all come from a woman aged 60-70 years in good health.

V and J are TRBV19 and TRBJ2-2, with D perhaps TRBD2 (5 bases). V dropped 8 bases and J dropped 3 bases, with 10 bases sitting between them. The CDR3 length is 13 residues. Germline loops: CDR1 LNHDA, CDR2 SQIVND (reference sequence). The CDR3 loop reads CASLGADTGELFF. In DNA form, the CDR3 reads TGTGCCAGTTTGGGAGCGGACACCGGGGAGCTGTTTTTT.

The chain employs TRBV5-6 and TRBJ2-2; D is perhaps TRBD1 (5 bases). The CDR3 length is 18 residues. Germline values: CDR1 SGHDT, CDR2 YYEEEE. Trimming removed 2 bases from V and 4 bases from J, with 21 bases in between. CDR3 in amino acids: CASSFYSPTRDSTGELFF. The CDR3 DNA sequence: TGTGCCAGCAGCTTCTATTCCCCCACCAGAGACAGCACCGGGGAGCTGTTTTTT.